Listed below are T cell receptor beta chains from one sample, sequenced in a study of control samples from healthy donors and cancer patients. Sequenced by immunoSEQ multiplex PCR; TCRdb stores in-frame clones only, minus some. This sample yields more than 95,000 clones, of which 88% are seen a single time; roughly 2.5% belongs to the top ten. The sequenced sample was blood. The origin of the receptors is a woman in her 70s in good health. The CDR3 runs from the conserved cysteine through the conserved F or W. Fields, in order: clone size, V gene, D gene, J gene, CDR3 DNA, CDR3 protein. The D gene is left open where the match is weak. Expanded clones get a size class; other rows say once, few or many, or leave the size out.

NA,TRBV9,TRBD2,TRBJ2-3,TGTGCCAGCAGCATCACCACTAGCGGGGGGACAGATACGCAGTATTTT,CASSITTSGGTDTQYF
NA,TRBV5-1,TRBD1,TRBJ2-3,TGCGCCAGCAGCCGACAGGGGGCTAGCACAGATACGCAGTATTTT,CASSRQGASTDTQYF
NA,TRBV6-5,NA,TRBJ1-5,TGTGCCAGCAGTTACTCGCGGGGAATGAATCAGCCCCAGCATTTT,CASSYSRGMNQPQHF
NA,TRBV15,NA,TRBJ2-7,TGTGCCACCAGCAGCACTAGGTCGTGGGAGCAGTACTTC,CATSSTRSWEQYF
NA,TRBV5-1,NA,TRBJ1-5,TGCGCCAGCAGCTTGGGGACCGGGACAACAAATCAGCCCCAGCATTTT,CASSLGTGTTNQPQHF
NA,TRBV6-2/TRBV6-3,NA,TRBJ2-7,TGTGCCAGCAGTTACTCGGGGGACGAGTACGAGCAGTACTTC,CASSYSGDEYEQYF
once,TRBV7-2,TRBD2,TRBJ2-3,TGTGCCAGCAGCGCCGGACTAGCGGGGGGCGCAGATACGCAGTATTTT,CASSAGLAGGADTQYF
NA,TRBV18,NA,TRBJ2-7,TGTGCCAGCTCACCCCCCACTAGCTCCTACGAGCAGTACTTC,CASSPPTSSYEQYF
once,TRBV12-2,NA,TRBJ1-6,TGTGCAAGTCGCTTAGCCCCTCTCGGAAGGGGGCTGAAACCTATTCACCCCCTCCACTTT,CASRLAPLGRGLKPIHPLHF
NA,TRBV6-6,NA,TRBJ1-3,TGTGCCAGCAGTTACGGGAGGGGTTCTGGAAACACCATATATTTT,CASSYGRGSGNTIYF
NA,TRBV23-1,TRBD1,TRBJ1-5,TGCGCCAGCAGCCGACAGGGGGATCAGCCCCAGCATTTT,CASSRQGDQPQHF
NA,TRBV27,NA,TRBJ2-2,TGTGCCAGCAGCCACGGGACCGGGGAGCTGTTTTTT,CASSHGTGELFF
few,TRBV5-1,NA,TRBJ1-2,TGCGCCAGCAGCCACGACGGTTCCAGTGGCTACACCTTC,CASSHDGSSGYTF
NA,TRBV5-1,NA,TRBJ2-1,TGCGCCAGCTCAAGGGACCCCAGCTCCTACAATGAGCAGTTCTTC,CASSRDPSSYNEQFF
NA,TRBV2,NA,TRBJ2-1,TGTGCCAGCAGTGTAGTCTATTACAATGAGCAGTTCTTC,CASSVVYYNEQFF
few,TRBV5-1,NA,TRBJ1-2,TGCGCCAGCAGCTTTGACAGCGGAGGCTACACCTTC,CASSFDSGGYTF
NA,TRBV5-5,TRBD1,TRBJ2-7,TGTGCCAGCAGCTGGGGGACAGACTACGAGCAGTACTTC,CASSWGTDYEQYF
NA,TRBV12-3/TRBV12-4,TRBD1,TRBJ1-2,TGTGCCAGCAGGCGACAGGGGGCGGGCTACACCTTC,CASRRQGAGYTF
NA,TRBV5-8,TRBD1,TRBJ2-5,TGTGCCAGCAGCACTGGCCAACAGGGGATGGACGAGACCCAGTACTTC,CASSTGQQGMDETQYF
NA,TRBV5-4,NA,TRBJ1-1,TGTGCCAGCAGCTTCGAGGGGCATGGCACTGAAGCTTTCTTT,CASSFEGHGTEAFF
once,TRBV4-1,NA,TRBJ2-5,TGCGCCAGCAGCCAAGAGCCCCCGTGGGGTCGGGGCCAAGAGACCCAGTACTTC,CASSQEPPWGRGQETQYF
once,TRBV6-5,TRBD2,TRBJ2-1,TGTGCCAGCAGGGGCGGGGGGTTGAATGAGCAGTTCTTC,CASRGGGLNEQFF
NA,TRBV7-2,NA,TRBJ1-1,TGTGCCAGCAGCTCAATAGGGGGGAACACTGAAGCTTTCTTT,CASSSIGGNTEAFF
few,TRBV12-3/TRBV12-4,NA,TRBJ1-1,TGTGCCAGCAGTTTCTCGGGTGAAGCTTTCTTT,CASSFSGEAFF
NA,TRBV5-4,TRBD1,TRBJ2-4,TGTGCCAGCAGCTCTGACAGGGTAGGCATTCAGTACTTC,CASSSDRVGIQYF
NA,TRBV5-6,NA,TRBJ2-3,TGTGCCAGCAGCCCCTCCCGGGTTGCAGATACGCAGTATTTT,CASSPSRVADTQYF
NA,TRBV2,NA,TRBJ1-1,TGTGCCAGCAGTGGGGAGGGACGGACTGAAGCTTTCTTT,CASSGEGRTEAFF
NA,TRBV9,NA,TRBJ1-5,TGTGCCAGCAGCGCCGACGGGACAACTGATCAGCCCCAGCATTTT,CASSADGTTDQPQHF
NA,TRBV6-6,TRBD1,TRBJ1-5,TGTGCCAGCAGAACCTCCGGGACAGGGCTTCAGCCCCAGCATTTT,CASRTSGTGLQPQHF
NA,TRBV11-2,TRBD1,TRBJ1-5,TGTGCCAGCAGCTTTGAGACAGGGTCGGGCAATCAGCCCCAGCATTTT,CASSFETGSGNQPQHF
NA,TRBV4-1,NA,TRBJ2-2,TGCGCCAGCAGCCCGGACTATGACCGGGAGCTGTTTTTT,CASSPDYDRELFF
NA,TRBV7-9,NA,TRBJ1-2,TGTGCCAGCAGCTTAGAGTTCGGCAGGGAGGATGGCTACACCTTC,CASSLEFGREDGYTF
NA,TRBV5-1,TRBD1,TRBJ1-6,TGCGCCAGCAGCTTGATGGGACAGGGGAATTCACCCCTCCACTTT,CASSLMGQGNSPLHF
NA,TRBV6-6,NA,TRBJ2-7,TGTGCCAGCAGTTACTCGACTACCTCCAGCGGCGAGCAGTACTTC,CASSYSTTSSGEQYF
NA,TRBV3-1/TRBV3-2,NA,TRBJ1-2,TGTGCCAGCAGCCAAGGTTCCGGGGTCAACTATGGCTACACCTTC,CASSQGSGVNYGYTF
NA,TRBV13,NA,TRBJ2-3,TGTGCCAGCAGCACCCGACAGGAGGTCCCGCACAATACGCAGTATTTT,CASSTRQEVPHNTQYF
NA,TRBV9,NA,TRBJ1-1,TGTGCCAGCAGCGTAGAATCAGGGGTGAACACTGAAGCTTTCTTT,CASSVESGVNTEAFF